This paragraph covers one T cell receptor (beta chain) sequence. Antigen: not known. The sample is drawn from a study of monozygotic twins with inflammatory bowel disease. cDNA for TCRalpha and TCRbeta was amplified by nested PCRs of about 15 then approximately 9 cycles. TCRdb reprocessed the 5' RACE reads and keeps a single row for each CDR3 protein, giving no DNA. The table counts 210,000 or so distinct CDR3 sequences; roughly 7.5% lies in the top ten. The CDR3 sequence is 16 residues long. Germline values: CDR1 SGHRS, CDR2 YFSETQ. Study-level points and caveats: IBD patients carried less diverse TCRbeta repertoires (inverse Simpson) than healthy co-twins.

The chain links TRBV5-1 to TRBJ2-1; TCRdb gives TRBD2 as the D gene, but with no DNA this cannot be confirmed. The receptor was isolated from a human donor with ulcerative colitis or Crohn's disease, or a healthy co-twin of an affected twin (not recorded which). The sample was blood. The CDR3 sequence: CASSRSGLAGGNEQFF.